Detailed here is one T cell receptor beta chain. The record originates from a study of shared clonotypes between healthy human individuals. An assay was performed, and its level was deep. Libraries were prepared by immunoSEQ multiplex PCR; TCRdb keeps only in-frame clonotypes and omits some of them. The data hold 530,000 or so clones, with roughly 79% observed a single time. There are 14 residues in the CDR3. With 4 bases removed from V and 7 bases from J, the gap between germline ends came to 13 bases. Germline V gene lookup returns CDR1 LNHDA and CDR2 SQIVND (reference sequence). There were no recent acute infections or vaccinations among the donors, who were healthy HIV-negative adults.

Sequenced material: PBMCs. The chain recombines TRBV19 with TRBJ2-2, with D possibly called TRBD1 or TRBD2 (5 bases each). This clonotype was obtained from a woman in her forties in good health. Some clones in this sample may be carry-over from other donors' samples. The CDR3 here is CASSNMGEIGELFF. In DNA form, the CDR3 reads TGTGCCAGTAGTAATATGGGGGAAATCGGGGAGCTGTTTTTT. Using reference TRBV19 and TRBJ2-2 for the parts outside the CDR3, the full variable domain is DGGITQSPKYLFRKEGQNVTLSCEQNLNHDAMYWYRQDPGQGLRLIYYSQIVNDFQKGDIAEGYSVSREKKESFPLTVTSAQKNPTAFYLCASSNMGEIGELFFGEGSRLTVL.